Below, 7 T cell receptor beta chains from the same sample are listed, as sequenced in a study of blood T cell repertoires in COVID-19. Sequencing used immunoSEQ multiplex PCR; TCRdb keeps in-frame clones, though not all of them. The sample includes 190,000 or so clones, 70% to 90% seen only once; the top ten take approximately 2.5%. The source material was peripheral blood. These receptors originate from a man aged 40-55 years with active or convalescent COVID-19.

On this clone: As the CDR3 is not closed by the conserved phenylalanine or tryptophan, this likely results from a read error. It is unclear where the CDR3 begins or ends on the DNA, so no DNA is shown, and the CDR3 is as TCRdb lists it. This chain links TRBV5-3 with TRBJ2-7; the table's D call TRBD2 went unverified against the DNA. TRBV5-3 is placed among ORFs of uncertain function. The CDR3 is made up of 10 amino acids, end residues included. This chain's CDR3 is CARSLKKSRN.

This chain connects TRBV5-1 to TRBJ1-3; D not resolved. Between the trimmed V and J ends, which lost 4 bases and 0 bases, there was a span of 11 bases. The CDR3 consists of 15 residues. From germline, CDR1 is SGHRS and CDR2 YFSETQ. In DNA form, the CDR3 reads TGCGCCAGCAGCAAAGACGGGTCCTCTGGAAACACCATATATTTT. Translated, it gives CASSKDGSSGNTIYF.

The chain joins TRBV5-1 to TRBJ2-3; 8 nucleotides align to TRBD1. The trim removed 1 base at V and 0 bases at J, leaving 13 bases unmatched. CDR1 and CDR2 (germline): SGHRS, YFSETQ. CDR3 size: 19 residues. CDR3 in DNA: TGCGCCAGCAGCTTGAGGTCCCGGCCGACAGGGGTTAGCACAGATACGCAGTATTTT. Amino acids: CASSLRSRPTGVSTDTQYF.

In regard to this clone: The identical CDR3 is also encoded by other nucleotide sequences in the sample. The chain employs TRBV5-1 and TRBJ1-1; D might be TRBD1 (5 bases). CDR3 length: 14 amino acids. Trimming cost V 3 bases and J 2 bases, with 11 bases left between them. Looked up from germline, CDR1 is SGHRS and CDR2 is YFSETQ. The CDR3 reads CASSSGQPNTEAFF. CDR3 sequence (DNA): TGCGCCAGCAGCTCCGGACAACCAAACACTGAAGCTTTCTTT.

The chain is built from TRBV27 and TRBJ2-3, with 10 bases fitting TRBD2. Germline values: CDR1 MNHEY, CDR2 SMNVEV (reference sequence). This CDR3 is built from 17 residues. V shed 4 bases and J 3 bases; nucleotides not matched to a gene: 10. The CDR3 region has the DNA TGTGCCAGCAGTTCCCCTCAGATTAGCGGGGGGACAGATACGCAGTATTTT. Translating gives CASSSPQISGGTDTQYF.

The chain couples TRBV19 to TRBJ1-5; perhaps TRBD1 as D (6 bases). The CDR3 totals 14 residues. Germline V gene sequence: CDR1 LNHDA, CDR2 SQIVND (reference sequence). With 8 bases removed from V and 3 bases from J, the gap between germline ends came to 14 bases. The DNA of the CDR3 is TGTGCCAGTTGTCGGACAGCGTACAATCAGCCCCAGCATTTT. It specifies CASCRTAYNQPQHF.

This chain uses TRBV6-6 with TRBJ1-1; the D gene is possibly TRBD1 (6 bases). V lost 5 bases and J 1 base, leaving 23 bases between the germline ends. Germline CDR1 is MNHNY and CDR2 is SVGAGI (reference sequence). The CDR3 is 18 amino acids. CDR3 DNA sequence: TGTGCCAGCAGTCTACTGTCGATAGGACAGTCGACGAACACTGAAGCTTTCTTT. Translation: CASSLLSIGQSTNTEAFF.